What follows are 32 T cell receptor beta chains derived from one specimen sequenced in a study of shared clonotypes between healthy human individuals. Using immunoSEQ multiplex PCR, the repertoire was profiled, and TCRdb retains in-frame clones only, with some absent. The sample holds about a million clones, approximately 80% seen once. The specimen was memory CD4+ T cells from PBMCs. The subset was: CD45RA-negative fraction. These receptors all come from a man younger than 35 in good health. Some clones in this sample may be carry-over from other donors' samples.

The CDR3 sequence is CASSLGVSSTNEKLFF. Here the CDR3 DNA reads TGTGCCAGCAGTTTAGGCGTATCCTCAACTAATGAAAAACTGTTTTTT. The chain has TRBV28 and TRBJ1-4; unclear D gene. CDR3 size: 16 residues. CDR1 MDHEN and CDR2 SYDVKM come from the germline V gene. V dropped 2 bases and J dropped 0 bases, with 10 bases sitting between them.

The chain has TRBV11-3 and TRBJ2-1; 7 bases agree with TRBD1. Germline values: CDR1 SGHNT, CDR2 YENEEA. Trimming removed 1 base from V and 2 bases from J; junction bases left unmatched: 2. The CDR3 consists of 15 residues. The chain's CDR3 is CASSLGGTAYNEQFF. CDR3 bases: TGTGCCAGCAGCTTAGGGGGGACAGCCTACAATGAGCAGTTCTTC.

The rearrangement links TRBV10-1 to TRBJ1-1; 7 nucleotides align to TRBD1. This CDR3 comprises 13 residues. V lost 3 bases and J lost 8; bases outside the gene matches: 6. Germline CDR1 reads WNHNN; CDR2 reads SYGVQD (reference sequence). DNA of the CDR3: TGCGCCAGCAGTGAAGACCCGACAGGGGAAGCTTTCTTT. It codes for CASSEDPTGEAFF.

This rearrangement joins TRBV10-3 to TRBJ2-3, with 10 positions matching TRBD2. The V gene's germline CDR1 is ENHRY and CDR2 SYGVKD. J gave up 7 bases and V 10 bases, and 14 bases lay outside the gene matches. This CDR3 contains 15 residues. The CDR3 bases are TGTGCCACCCAGGAGCGGGAGGGAGGACTGTATACGCAGTATTTT. The encoded protein is CATQEREGGLYTQYF.

This chain joins TRBV6-1 and TRBJ2-3; unclear D gene. V lost 2 bases to trimming and J lost 8 bases, with 17 bases between them. The CDR3 runs 15 residues. Germline CDR1 reads MNHNS; CDR2 reads SASEGT. The CDR3 loop reads CASSEPWVQRSTQYF. CDR3 sequence (DNA): TGTGCCAGCAGTGAACCGTGGGTCCAAAGGTCTACGCAGTATTTT.

The chain recombines TRBV5-4 with TRBJ2-1; 11 positions agree with TRBD2. V gave up 0 bases and J gave up 7 bases; unmatched junction bases: 3. The CDR3 is 15 amino acids. CDR1 SGHNT and CDR2 YYREEE come from the germline V gene (reference sequence). The CDR3 DNA reads TGTGCCAGCAGCTTGGGGGCTAGCGGGAGGAATGAGCAGTTCTTC. Its protein product is CASSLGASGRNEQFF.

CDR3 in DNA: TGTGCCAGCAGGAGCCAGGGCGGGGCCTACGAGCAGTACTTC. Amino acids: CASRSQGGAYEQYF. The chain couples TRBV2 to TRBJ2-7, with TRBD2 as a possible D gene (6 bases). Germline lookup yields CDR1 SNHLY and CDR2 FYNNEI. Trimming removed 6 bases from V and 2 bases from J, with 14 bases in between. CDR3 size: 14 residues.

DNA for the CDR3: TGCGCCAGCAGCCACTTAACATGGGAGCAGTTCTTC. Translation: CASSHLTWEQFF. The gene calls are TRBV5-1 and TRBJ2-1; D unclear. CDR1 is SGHRS, CDR2 YFSETQ, per germline. V was trimmed by 4 bases and J by 10 bases, leaving 12 bases between them. This CDR3 region has 12 residues.

The gene calls are TRBV10-3 and TRBJ2-3; D gene uncertain. The CDR3 length is 15 residues. Germline V lookup: CDR1 ENHRY, CDR2 SYGVKD. Trimming pared 0 bases from V and 2 bases from J, leaving 9 bases between. The CDR3 bases are TGTGCCATCAGTGAGTCTAGTACTTCCACAGATACGCAGTATTTT. Encoded protein: CAISESSTSTDTQYF.

This CDR3 is CASSFIWTVVNTGELFF. The CDR3 bases are TGTGCCAGCAGTTTCATTTGGACAGTCGTGAACACCGGGGAGCTGTTTTTT. V is TRBV28 and J is TRBJ2-2, with a weak D call TRBD1 (6 bases). Germline CDR1 is MDHEN and CDR2 is SYDVKM. The CDR3 covers 17 residues. Trimming left V 3 bases short and J 1 base short, with 15 bases between. The whole variable domain, filled in from reference TRBV28 and TRBJ2-2, reads DVKVTQSSRYLVKRTGEKVFLECVQDMDHENMFWYRQDPGLGLRLIYFSYDVKMKEKGDIPEGYSVSREKKERFSLILESASTNQTSMYLCASSFIWTVVNTGELFFGEGSRLTVL.

V and J are TRBV15 and TRBJ2-1, with TRBD1 identical over 12 bases. Germline CDR1 LNHNV, CDR2 YYDKDF (reference sequence). The junction had 10 bases not matched to a gene; V was cut back by 3 bases and J by 7 bases. This CDR3 comprises 17 residues. The CDR3 sequence: CATSSARDRGRSNEQFF. CDR3 nucleotides: TGTGCCACCAGCAGCGCCCGGGACAGGGGGCGATCGAATGAGCAGTTCTTC. Together with reference TRBV15 and TRBJ2-1, the CDR3 gives the full variable domain: DAMVIQNPRYQVTQFGKPVTLSCSQTLNHNVMYWYQQKSSQAPKLLFHYYDKDFNNEADTPDNFQSRRPNTSFCFLDIRSPGLGDTAMYLCATSSARDRGRSNEQFFGPGTRLTVL.

A remark on this clone: This sample includes further DNA sequences coding for the same CDR3. J is TRBJ2-3 and V is TRBV7-2; D is possibly TRBD1 (6 bases). The CDR3 has 15 amino acids. V lost 1 base to trimming and J lost 0 bases, with 8 bases between them. Germline loops: CDR1 SGHTA, CDR2 FQGNSA. CDR3 sequence reads: CASSLVGGSTDTQYF. DNA for the CDR3: TGTGCCAGCAGCTTAGTAGGGGGAAGCACAGATACGCAGTATTTT.

The chain recombines TRBV9 with TRBJ2-3; D ambiguous. The germline V and J ends were trimmed by 3 bases and 6 bases, with 14 bases remaining between them. CDR1 SGDLS and CDR2 YYNGEE come from the germline V gene. This CDR3 region has 14 residues. CDR3: CASSALSLGDTQYF. In nucleotides, the CDR3 is TGTGCCAGCAGCGCACTCTCCCTTGGGGATACGCAGTATTTT.

The chain carries TRBV30 and TRBJ2-2, with a possible D match to TRBD2 (7 bases). V was trimmed by 6 bases and J by 3 bases, leaving 14 bases between them. CDR1 is GTSNPN, CDR2 SVGIG, per germline (reference sequence). The CDR3 is 14 residues long. CDR3: CACPRGGDTGELFF. In nucleotides, the CDR3 is TGTGCCTGCCCAAGGGGGGGAGACACCGGGGAGCTGTTTTTT.

The chain's CDR3 is CASSPRTYQNTEAFF. CDR3 coding DNA: TGTGCCAGCAGCCCCCGGACATACCAGAACACTGAAGCTTTCTTT. The chain recombines TRBV7-9 with TRBJ1-1, with D tentatively TRBD1 (5 bases). V lost 5 bases to trimming and J lost 1 base, with 14 bases between them. The CDR3 covers 15 residues. Per the germline V gene, CDR1 is SEHNR and CDR2 is FQNEAQ (reference sequence).

In the case of this clone: Different DNA sequences within this sample yield the same CDR3. The chain employs TRBV18 and TRBJ1-4; D unresolved. V was clipped by 1 base and J by 8 bases, with 5 bases between them. CDR3 size: 12 residues. The germline V gene has CDR1 KGHSH and CDR2 LQKENI. CDR3 nucleotides: TGTGCCAGCTCACCACGAGGGGAAAAACTGTTTTTT. Its protein product is CASSPRGEKLFF. The variable domain in full, with the rest retrieved from reference TRBV18 and TRBJ1-4, is NAGVMQNPRHLVRRRGQEARLRCSPMKGHSHVYWYRQLPEEGLKFMVYLQKENIIDESGMPKERFSAEFPKEGPSILRIQQVVRGDSAAYFCASSPRGEKLFFGSGTQLSVL.

Written as DNA, the CDR3 is TGTGCCAGCAGTTGGACAGGGCTACAAGAGACCCAGTACTTC. This gives the protein CASSWTGLQETQYF. The V call is TRBV6-6, the J call TRBJ2-5; TRBD1 matches 8 bases. Looked up from germline, CDR1 is MNHNY and CDR2 is SVGAGI (reference sequence). The length of the CDR3 is 14 residues. The V segment lost 4 bases and the J segment 2 bases; nucleotides outside the gene matches: 3.

V gene TRBV5-6 combines with J gene TRBJ1-4; 8 nucleotides line up with TRBD1. The CDR3 is made up of 19 amino acids. J gave up 3 bases and V 4 bases, and 17 bases lay outside the gene matches. Germline V gives CDR1 SGHDT, CDR2 YYEEEE. Here the CDR3 DNA reads TGTGCCAGCAGCCCTTCCTTAACCTCAGGGGGCCTGGCTAATGAAAAACTGTTTTTT. Translated, it gives CASSPSLTSGGLANEKLFF.

About this clone: A much bigger clone sits one base away, suggesting this may be a read error. The same CDR3 arises from other DNA sequences in this sample as well. The chain couples TRBV9 to TRBJ1-1; 8 bases are a match to TRBD1. J gave up 5 bases and V 4 bases, and 4 bases lay outside the gene matches. Looked up from germline, CDR1 is SGDLS and CDR2 is YYNGEE. CDR3 length: 13 amino acids. The CDR3 DNA reads TGTGCCAGCAGCAGACAGGGGAATACTGAAGCTTTCTTT. Its translation: CASSRQGNTEAFF.

The chain joins TRBV28 to TRBJ2-1; D uncertain. The V gene's germline CDR1 is MDHEN and CDR2 SYDVKM. Between the trimmed V and J ends, which lost 4 bases and 0 bases, there was a span of 10 bases. The CDR3 consists of 15 residues. The CDR3 DNA reads as TGTGCCAGCAGTTCCCAATTGTCCTCCTACAATGAGCAGTTCTTC. Translation: CASSSQLSSYNEQFF.

As concerns this clone: A far bigger clonotype differs at one base, so this is likely a read error. Other DNA sequences in this sample translate to the same CDR3. The chain employs TRBV28 and TRBJ2-1; no reliable D call. CDR1 and CDR2 from the germline V gene are MDHEN and SYDVKM. The V end lost 5 bases, the J end lost 1 base, and 3 bases lay between the germline ends. The CDR3 spans 12 residues. The CDR3 protein is CASSLSYNEQFF. The CDR3 nucleotides read TGTGCCAGCAGTCTATCCTACAATGAGCAGTTCTTC.

This chain joins TRBV5-4 and TRBJ1-2, with 7 bases identical to TRBD1. The CDR3 sequence is 14 residues long. V lost 3 bases and J lost 4; bases outside the gene matches: 6. The germline CDR1 and CDR2 sequences are SGHNT and YYREEE (reference sequence). The CDR3 DNA sequence: TGTGCCAGCAGCTGGGACAGCGAAGCCTATGGCTACACCTTC. Its protein product is CASSWDSEAYGYTF.

The chain employs TRBV11-2 and TRBJ2-7, with a tentative D call TRBD2 (5 bases). Trimming removed 5 bases at V and 4 bases at J, with 18 bases between. The CDR3 is 15 residues long. Germline CDR1 reads SGHAT; CDR2 reads FQNNGV. The chain's CDR3 is CASSPLSGGDYEQYF. CDR3 nucleotide sequence: TGTGCCAGCAGCCCCCTATCCGGAGGAGATTACGAGCAGTACTTC.

The V and J genes are TRBV7-3 and TRBJ2-1; 7 bases match TRBD2. The CDR3 spans 16 residues. Germline-derived CDR1 and CDR2 are SGHTA and FQGTGA. Losses at the gene ends were 4 bases for V and 8 bases for J; bases not matched to a gene: 14. This chain's CDR3 is CASSSIRASGVDEQFF. DNA of the CDR3: TGTGCCAGCAGCTCGATTCGGGCTAGCGGTGTCGATGAGCAGTTCTTC.

The chain employs TRBV7-9 and TRBJ1-4; 7 nucleotides agree with TRBD1. CDR1 is SEHNR and CDR2 is FQNEAQ in the germline V gene (reference sequence). CDR3 length equals 12 residues. Trimming cost V 5 bases and J 6 bases; bases outside gene matches: 0. CDR3 sequence reads: CASSDRDEKLFF. The CDR3 DNA follows: TGTGCCAGCAGCGACAGGGATGAAAAACTGTTTTTT.

This sequence joins TRBV10-3 and TRBJ2-5; 8 bases line up with TRBD1. The ends lost 11 bases at V and 5 bases at J; junction bases unmatched: 19. The germline V gene encodes CDR1 ENHRY and CDR2 SYGVKD. This CDR3 is built from 16 residues. CDR3 protein: CAVKSQGDSVGETQYF. The CDR3 coding sequence is TGTGCCGTCAAATCACAGGGGGATTCCGTGGGTGAGACCCAGTACTTC.

The rearrangement uses TRBV4-1 and TRBJ2-6; no reliable D call. V shed 4 bases and J shed 0 bases, with 10 bases lying between them. The CDR3 consists of 16 residues. Germline CDR1 MGHRA, CDR2 YSYEKL. This chain's CDR3 is CASSLAWSSGANVLTF. CDR3 nucleotide sequence: TGCGCCAGCAGCCTTGCATGGAGCTCTGGGGCCAACGTCCTGACTTTC.

The V and J genes are TRBV30 and TRBJ1-2; TRBD1 might be the D (6 bases). The CDR3 loop spans 13 amino acids. Germline V CDR1 and CDR2: GTSNPN, SVGIG (reference sequence). Trimming removed 2 bases at V and 4 bases at J, with 11 bases between. In nucleotides, the CDR3 is TGTGCCTGGAGTCCCAGGGGATCCTATGGCTACACCTTC. Encoded protein: CAWSPRGSYGYTF. Looking up the rest from reference TRBV30 and TRBJ1-2 gives the full variable domain: SQTIHQWPATLVQPVGSPLSLECTVEGTSNPNLYWYRQAAGRGLQLLFYSVGIGQISSEVPQNLSASRPQDRQFILSSKKLLLSDSGFYLCAWSPRGSYGYTFGSGTRLTVV.

This chain uses TRBV2 with TRBJ1-2; the match to TRBD1 covers 9 bases. The CDR3 spans 15 residues. V lost 5 bases to trimming and J lost 7 bases; unmatched junction nucleotides: 11. Germline lookup yields CDR1 SNHLY and CDR2 FYNNEI. The CDR3 DNA reads TGTGCCAGCAGTCTAGATCCGGGACAGGGTTCTGGCTACACCTTC. This translates into CASSLDPGQGSGYTF.

The chain is built from TRBV2 and TRBJ2-3; 9 nucleotides agree with TRBD1. With V trimmed by 3 bases and J by 6 bases, 7 bases remained unmatched. The germline V gene has CDR1 SNHLY and CDR2 FYNNEI. This CDR3 comprises 15 residues. CDR3 sequence reads: CASSDGQGFSDTQYF. For the CDR3, the DNA is TGTGCCAGCAGTGACGGACAGGGGTTCTCGGATACGCAGTATTTT.

This clone showed up just once. The V call is TRBV5-1, the J call TRBJ1-1; D is perhaps TRBD1 (5 bases). Per germline, CDR1 SGHRS and CDR2 YFSETQ. Between the trimmed V and J ends, which lost 6 bases and 0 bases, there was a span of 12 bases. The CDR3 is 14 amino acids. The CDR3 region has the DNA TGCGCCAGCACCCTGTGGGGGGTGAACACTGAAGCTTTCTTT. Translation: CASTLWGVNTEAFF.

Notes on this clone: The same CDR3 arises from other DNA sequences in this sample as well. V gene TRBV5-1 combines with J gene TRBJ1-1; D remains unclear. The CDR3 has 15 residues. Germline CDR1 SGHRS, CDR2 YFSETQ. V was shortened by 1 base and J by 0 bases, with 10 bases between the two germline ends. CDR3 in amino acids: CASSLLGPLNTEAFF. CDR3 bases: TGCGCCAGCAGCTTGCTCGGGCCCCTGAACACTGAAGCTTTCTTT.